This TCR beta chain came from a study of human T cells and chemical hapten exposure. Study context: Patients, a majority of them female, were diagnosed with alopecia areata, totalis or universalis.

Overall study results and limits: In comparison with controls, expanded TCRs gave rise to a significantly larger number of large CDR3 similarity clusters.

Germline lookup yields CDR1 SQVTM and CDR2 ANQGSEA. V was pared by 6 bases and J by 3 bases, with 23 bases between. The CDR3 has 16 residues. This clonotype turned up a few times. Its cognate antigen is unknown. Time point meaning: patch test 1, 2 weeks after DPC sensitization. This sample's treatment: therapeutic diphenylcyclopropenone sensitization with weekly scalp DPC. Attachment of unique molecular identifiers to individual cDNA molecules was performed in the library. TCRdb analysed the RACE reads with MiXCR anew, one entry per CDR3 protein. The sample holds about 83,000 distinct CDR3 sequences, around 7.8% seen once.

This sequence joins TRBV29-1 and TRBJ1-2, with D perhaps TRBD1 (5 bases). The sequences come from whole blood, collected in connection with sensitization to the hapten diphenylcyclopropenone (DPC). The TCR originated in a woman aged 25 to 39 with alopecia areata. Some clones in this sample may be carry-over from other donors' samples. The CDR3 DNA follows: TGCAGCGTCGTGGAACCCGCGGGCAGGGCTTACTATGGCTACACCTTC. This gives the protein CSVVEPAGRAYYGYTF.